This T cell receptor (beta chain) was documented in a study of blood T cells in healthy people across ages. It was with a sample-barcoded 5' primer and a J-beta primer mix that a second PCR of roughly 6 to 11 cycles was run. TCRdb recomputed calls from the 5' RACE reads with MiXCR, one row per CDR3 protein. The sample has some 1,500,000 distinct CDR3 sequences; roughly 43% are singletons. The origin of this receptor is a woman aged 18-29 years in good health. Sequencing was carried out using blood.

CDR3 in amino acids: CASSPELVLAENTDTQYF. The CDR3 DNA reads TGTGCCAGCAGCCCCGAACTGGTGCTAGCGGAAAACACAGATACGCAGTATTTT. V usage is TRBV3-1 and J usage is TRBJ2-3, with TRBD2 matching 7 bases. The trim removed 4 bases at V and 2 bases at J, leaving 15 bases unmatched. CDR1 and CDR2 (germline): LGHDT, YNNKEL (reference sequence). The CDR3 contains 18 residues.